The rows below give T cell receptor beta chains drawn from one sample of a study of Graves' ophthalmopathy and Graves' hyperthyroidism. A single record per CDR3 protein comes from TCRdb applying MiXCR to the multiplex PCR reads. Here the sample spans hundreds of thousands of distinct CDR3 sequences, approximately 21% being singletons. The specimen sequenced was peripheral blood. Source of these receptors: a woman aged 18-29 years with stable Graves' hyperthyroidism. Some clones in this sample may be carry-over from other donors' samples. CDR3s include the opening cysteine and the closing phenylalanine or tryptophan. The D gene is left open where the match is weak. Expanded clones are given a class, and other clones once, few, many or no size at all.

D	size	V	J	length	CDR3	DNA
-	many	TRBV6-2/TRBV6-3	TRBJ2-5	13	CASSRASQETQYF	TGTGCCAGCAGTCGGGCCAGCCAAGAGACCCAGTACTTC
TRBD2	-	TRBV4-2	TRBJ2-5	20	CASSQDLPLAGAIVQETQYF	TGTGCCAGCAGCCAAGATTTACCACTAGCGGGGGCCATCGTTCAAGAGACCCAGTACTTC
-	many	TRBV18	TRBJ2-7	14	CASSPPVLSYEQYF	TGTGCCAGCTCACCACCGGTTCTCTCCTACGAGCAGTACTTC
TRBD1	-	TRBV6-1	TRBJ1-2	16	CASSGLGQGYSWRYTF	TGTGCCAGCAGTGGTTTGGGACAGGGATACTCTTGGCGCTACACCTTC
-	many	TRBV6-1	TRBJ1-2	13	CASSGGGGYGYTF	TGTGCCAGCAGTGGCGGTGGGGGCTATGGCTACACCTTC
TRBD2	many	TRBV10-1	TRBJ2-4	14	CASSEFSASGHQYF	TGCGCCAGCAGTGAGTTTTCGGCTAGCGGGCACCAGTACTTC
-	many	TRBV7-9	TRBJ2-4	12	CASSLNFNIQYF	TGTGCCAGCAGCTTAAACTTCAACATTCAGTACTTC
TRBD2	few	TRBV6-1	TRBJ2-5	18	CASSSPGLAGVPQETQYF	TGTGCCAGCAGCTCTCCCGGACTAGCGGGGGTCCCCCAAGAGACCCAGTACTTC
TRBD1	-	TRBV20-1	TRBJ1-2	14	CSAVGTGGSYGYTF	TGCAGTGCCGTCGGGACAGGGGGAAGCTATGGCTACACCTTC
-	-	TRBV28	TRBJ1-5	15	CASSSPGVRNQPQHF	TGTGCCAGCAGTTCCCCAGGGGTTCGCAATCAGCCCCAGCATTTT
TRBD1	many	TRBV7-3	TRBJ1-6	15	CASSRTGGFDSPLHF	TGTGCCAGCAGCCGTACAGGGGGCTTTGATTCACCCCTCCACTTT
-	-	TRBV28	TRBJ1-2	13	CASRTGQTYGYTF	TGTGCCAGCAGAACCGGACAGACTTATGGCTACACCTTC
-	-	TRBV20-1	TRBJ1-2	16	CSARDLVAATPYGYTF	TGCAGTGCTAGAGATCTCGTAGCGGCAACTCCTTATGGCTACACCTTC
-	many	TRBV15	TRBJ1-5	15	CATSRDTGSNQPQHF	TGTGCCACCAGCAGAGATACAGGTAGCAATCAGCCCCAGCATTTT
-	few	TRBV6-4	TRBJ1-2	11	CATRGRAGYTF	TGTGCCACCCGGGGCCGTGCGGGCTACACCTTC
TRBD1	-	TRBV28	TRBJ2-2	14	CASITGTGPGELFF	TGTGCCAGCATTACCGGGACAGGGCCCGGGGAGCTGTTTTTT
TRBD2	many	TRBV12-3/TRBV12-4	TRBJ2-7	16	CASSLGIAGAPYEQYF	TGTGCCAGCAGTTTAGGTATAGCGGGGGCCCCGTACGAGCAGTACTTC
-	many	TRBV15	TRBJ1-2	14	CATSRDSMAYGYTF	TGTGCCACCAGCAGAGATAGTATGGCTTATGGCTACACCTTC
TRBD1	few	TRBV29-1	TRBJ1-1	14	CSVTAGGRRTEAFF	TGCAGCGTTACCGCAGGGGGGCGACGAACTGAAGCTTTCTTT
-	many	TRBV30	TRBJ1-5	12	CAWRGRHQPQHF	TGTGCCTGGAGGGGGAGACATCAGCCCCAGCATTTT
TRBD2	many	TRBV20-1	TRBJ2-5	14	CSARLRGGSETQYF	TGCAGTGCTAGGTTGCGGGGGGGCTCAGAGACCCAGTACTTC
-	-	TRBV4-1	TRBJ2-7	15	CASSQGIPGVYEQYF	TGCGCCAGCAGCCAAGGTATTCCGGGGGTCTACGAGCAGTACTTC
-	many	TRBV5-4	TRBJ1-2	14	CASSFGDGDYGYTF	TGTGCCAGCAGCTTCGGGGACGGAGACTATGGCTACACCTTC
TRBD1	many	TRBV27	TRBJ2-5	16	CASSHNPQGGFETQYF	TGTGCCAGCAGCCATAACCCACAGGGGGGATTTGAGACCCAGTACTTC
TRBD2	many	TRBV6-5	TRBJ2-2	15	CASSSGTRNTGELFF	TGTGCCAGCAGTTCAGGGACTAGGAACACCGGGGAGCTGTTTTTT
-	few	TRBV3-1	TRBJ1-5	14	CASSQVFHGQPQHF	TGTGCCAGCAGCCAAGTTTTTCATGGTCAGCCCCAGCATTTT
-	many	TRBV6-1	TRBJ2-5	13	CASGDTGGETQYF	TGTGCCAGCGGGGACACCGGCGGGGAGACCCAGTACTTC
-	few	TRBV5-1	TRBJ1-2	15	CASSLTYQANYGYIF	TGCGCCAGCAGCTTGACTTACCAGGCTAACTATGGCTACATCTTC
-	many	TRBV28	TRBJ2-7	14	CASIAGFFTYEQYF	TGTGCCAGCATTGCAGGGTTTTTTACCTACGAGCAGTACTTC
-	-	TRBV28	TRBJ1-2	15	CASSLGGAGGYGYTF	TGTGCCAGCAGTTTGGGGGGCGCTGGGGGCTATGGCTACACCTTC
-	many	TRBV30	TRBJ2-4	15	CAWRGVGLAKNIQYF	TGTGCCTGGAGAGGGGTCGGTCTAGCCAAAAACATTCAGTACTTC
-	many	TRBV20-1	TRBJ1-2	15	CSARDFDTFNYGYTF	TGCAGTGCTAGAGATTTCGACACCTTTAACTATGGCTACACCTTC
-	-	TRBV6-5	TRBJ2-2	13	CASSYVYAGELFF	TGTGCCAGCAGTTACGTATATGCCGGGGAGCTGTTTTTT
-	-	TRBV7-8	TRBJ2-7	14	CASSYTGSRGEQYF	TGTGCCAGCAGCTACACAGGGAGTCGTGGCGAGCAGTACTTC
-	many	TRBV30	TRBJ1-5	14	CAWSLGVSNQPQHF	TGTGCCTGGAGTTTGGGAGTTAGCAATCAGCCCCAGCATTTT
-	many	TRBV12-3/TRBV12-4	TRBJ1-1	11	CASNYGSEAFF	TGTGCCAGCAACTACGGTTCTGAAGCTTTCTTT
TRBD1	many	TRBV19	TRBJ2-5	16	CASSIAGDSDQETQYF	TGTGCCAGTAGTATCGCCGGGGACAGCGACCAAGAGACCCAGTACTTC
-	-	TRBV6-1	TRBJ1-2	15	CASSEFGIANYGYTF	TGTGCCAGCAGTGAATTCGGAATAGCTAACTATGGCTACACCTTC
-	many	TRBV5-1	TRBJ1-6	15	CASSQGMAGNSPLHF	TGCGCCAGCAGCCAAGGGATGGCAGGGAATTCACCCCTCCACTTT
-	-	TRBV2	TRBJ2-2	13	CASSVFEGGELFF	TGTGCCAGCAGTGTGTTCGAGGGCGGGGAGCTGTTTTTT
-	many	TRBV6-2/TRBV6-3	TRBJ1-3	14	CASTDSNSGNTIYF	TGTGCCAGCACGGACAGTAACTCTGGAAACACCATATATTTT
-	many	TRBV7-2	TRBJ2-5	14	CASSLGTLKETQYF	TGTGCCAGCAGCTTGGGGACTCTTAAAGAGACCCAGTACTTC
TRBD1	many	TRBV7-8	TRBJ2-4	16	CASSLGEQGHKNIKYF	TGTGCCAGCAGCTTAGGGGAACAGGGGCACAAAAACATTAAGTACTTC
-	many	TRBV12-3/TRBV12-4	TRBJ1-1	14	CASSSQLVNTEAFF	TGTGCCAGCAGTTCACAGCTAGTGAACACTGAAGCTTTCTTT
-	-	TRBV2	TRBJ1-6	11	CASNRFSPLHF	TGTGCCAGCAATCGGTTTTCACCCCTCCACTTT
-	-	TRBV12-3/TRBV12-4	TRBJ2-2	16	CASSLEGLIRTGELFF	TGTGCCAGCAGTTTGGAGGGTTTAATCAGGACCGGGGAGCTGTTTTTT
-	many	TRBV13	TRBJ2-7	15	CASSLGVWASFEQYF	TGTGCCAGCAGCTTAGGGGTCTGGGCCTCGTTTGAGCAGTACTTC
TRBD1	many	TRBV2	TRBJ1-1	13	CASSNQGGTEAFF	TGTGCCAGCAGCAACCAGGGGGGAACCGAAGCTTTCTTT
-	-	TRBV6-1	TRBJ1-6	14	CASSDRGGRKPLHF	TGTGCCAGCAGTGACAGGGGAGGTAGAAAACCCCTCCACTTT
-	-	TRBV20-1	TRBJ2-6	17	CSARDFKGIPGANVLTF	TGCAGTGCTAGAGATTTTAAAGGGATCCCTGGGGCCAACGTCCTGACTTTC
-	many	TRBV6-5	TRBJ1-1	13	CASSYDVNTEAFF	TGTGCCAGCAGTTACGACGTGAACACTGAAGCTTTCTTT
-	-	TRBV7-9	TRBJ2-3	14	CASSLVRAADTQYF	TGTGCCAGCAGCTTAGTCCGGGCCGCAGATACGCAGTATTTT
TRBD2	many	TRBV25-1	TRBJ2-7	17	CASSESRLAGAHYEQYF	TGTGCCAGCAGTGAATCCCGTCTAGCGGGAGCTCACTACGAGCAGTACTTC